This TCR beta chain is drawn from a study of cytomegalovirus exposure and HLA in healthy donors. Points from the study as a whole: Altogether, some 170 TCR beta chains were recorded as cytomegalovirus-associated.

60 Vbeta and 13 Jbeta primers were used in PCR. Profiled with immunoSEQ multiplex PCR; TCRdb holds only in-frame clones, not every one. This sample has about 180,000 clones, with 65% to 80% found just once. About this clone itself: No antigen is known for it.

The CDR3 spans 17 residues. Per the germline V gene, CDR1 is MNHEY and CDR2 is SMNVEV (reference sequence). V was pared by 5 bases and J by 3 bases, with 15 bases of the junction left unmatched. This chain connects TRBV27 to TRBJ1-2; 7 bases match TRBD1. The receptor's source is a woman aged 25 to 39 in good health and CMV-seropositive. The sequencing input was PBMCs. Written as DNA, the CDR3 is TGTGCCAGCAGTCCCAGGGGCTCGAGACAGGGCGACTATGGCTACACCTTC. It is translated as CASSPRGSRQGDYGYTF.